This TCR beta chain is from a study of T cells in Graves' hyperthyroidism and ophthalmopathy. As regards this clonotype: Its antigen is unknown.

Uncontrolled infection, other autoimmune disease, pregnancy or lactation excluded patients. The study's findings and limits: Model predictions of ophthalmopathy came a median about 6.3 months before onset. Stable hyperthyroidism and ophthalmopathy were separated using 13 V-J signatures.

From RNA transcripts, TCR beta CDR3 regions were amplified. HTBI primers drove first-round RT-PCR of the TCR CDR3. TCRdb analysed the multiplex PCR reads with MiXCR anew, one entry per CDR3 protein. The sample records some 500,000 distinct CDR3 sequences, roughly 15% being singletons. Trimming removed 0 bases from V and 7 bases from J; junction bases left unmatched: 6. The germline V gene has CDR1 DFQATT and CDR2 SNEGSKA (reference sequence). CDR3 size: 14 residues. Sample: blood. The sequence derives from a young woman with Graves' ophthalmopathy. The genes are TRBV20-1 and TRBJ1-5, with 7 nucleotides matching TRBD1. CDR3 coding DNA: TGCAGTGCTAGAGATTCCAGGGGGTCGCAGCCCCAGCATTTT. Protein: CSARDSRGSQPQHF.